One and the same sample provided the 26 T cell receptor beta chains below, sequenced in a study of shared clonotypes between healthy human individuals. Sequencing used immunoSEQ multiplex PCR; TCRdb keeps in-frame clones, though not all of them. The sample consists of 2 million to 2.5 million clones, about 94% of them appearing once. The sample was naive CD4+ T cells sorted from blood. The subset was: CD45RA+ positively selected. The receptors stem from a young man in good health.

This clone was counted a single time. The V call is TRBV11-2, the J call TRBJ1-2; 9 bases are a match to TRBD1. The CDR3 loop spans 15 amino acids. Germline assignment: CDR1 SGHAT and CDR2 FQNNGV. Losses at the gene ends were 1 base for V and 6 bases for J; bases not matched to a gene: 6. The CDR3 nucleotides are TGTGCCAGCAGCTTAGGTGGACAGGGGTTTGATGGCTACACCTTC. Its translation: CASSLGGQGFDGYTF.

The rearrangement links TRBV4-1 to TRBJ2-3; the match to TRBD1 covers 8 bases. Germline lookup yields CDR1 MGHRA and CDR2 YSYEKL. The CDR3 has 19 amino acids. The trim removed 4 bases at V and 0 bases at J, leaving 15 bases unmatched. In DNA form, the CDR3 reads TGCGCCAGCAGCCTCCGAGGACAGGGACATCCTACTAGCACAGATACGCAGTATTTT. As protein: CASSLRGQGHPTSTDTQYF.

The chain is built from TRBV2 and TRBJ2-7; D uncertain. The CDR3 spans 13 residues. Trimming removed 3 bases from V and 2 bases from J, with 8 bases in between. CDR1 SNHLY and CDR2 FYNNEI come from the germline V gene. This CDR3 is CASSEDGPYEQYF. In nucleotides, the CDR3 is TGTGCCAGCAGTGAGGACGGACCCTACGAGCAGTACTTC.

The chain links TRBV7-9 to TRBJ1-1; 8 nucleotides align to TRBD1. The CDR3 contains 14 residues. Germline CDR1 and CDR2: SEHNR and FQNEAQ (reference sequence). The V gene end was trimmed by 5 bases and the J gene end by 11 bases; junction bases not matched to a gene: 13. The CDR3 protein is CASSLKGQVGRAFF. The CDR3 DNA reads as TGTGCCAGCAGCCTTAAGGGACAGGTGGGGAGGGCTTTCTTT.

The chain links TRBV6-5 to TRBJ1-5, with a weak D call TRBD1 (6 bases). The ends were cut back, 2 bases at V and 1 base at J, with 6 bases in the middle. Germline values: CDR1 MNHEY, CDR2 SVGAGI. This CDR3 is 14 amino acids long. CDR3 DNA sequence: TGTGCCAGCAGTTACGACAGGAGCAATCAGCCCCAGCATTTT. Its protein is CASSYDRSNQPQHF.

This chain uses TRBV5-1 with TRBJ1-6, with D perhaps matching TRBD1 (5 bases). Deletions cut 4 bases from V and 7 bases from J, with 15 bases between. CDR3 length: 15 residues. Germline V lookup: CDR1 SGHRS, CDR2 YFSETQ. CDR3 region: CASSPKRDPNSPLHF. Here the CDR3 DNA reads TGCGCCAGCAGCCCGAAGAGGGACCCCAATTCACCCCTCCACTTT.

The chain is built from TRBV7-9 and TRBJ1-1; D is ambiguous. In germline, CDR1 is SEHNR, CDR2 FQNEAQ (reference sequence). The CDR3 runs 15 residues. Trimming removed 4 bases from V and 0 bases from J, with 12 bases in between. The CDR3 DNA follows: TGTGCCAGCAGCTACGAGAGCATCATGAACACTGAAGCTTTCTTT. Protein sequence: CASSYESIMNTEAFF. Full variable domain (missing parts from reference TRBV7-9 and TRBJ1-1): DTGVSQNPRHKITKRGQNVTFRCDPISEHNRLYWYRQTLGQGPEFLTYFQNEAQLEKSRLLSDRFSAERPKGSFSTLEIQRTEQGDSAMYLCASSYESIMNTEAFFGQGTRLTVV.

This sequence joins TRBV18 and TRBJ2-3; TRBD1 is a possible D gene (5 bases). With 5 bases removed from V and 4 bases from J, the gap between germline ends came to 7 bases. CDR3 length: 12 residues. Germline V CDR1 and CDR2: KGHSH, LQKENI. DNA of the CDR3: TGTGCCAGCTCAACCAGGGCAGATACGCAGTATTTT. It yields the protein CASSTRADTQYF.

This clone was detected only a few times. The chain carries TRBV10-3 and TRBJ1-2; TRBD1 aligns across 7 bases. The CDR3 is 17 amino acids. Germline V gene sequence: CDR1 ENHRY, CDR2 SYGVKD. V lost 0 bases and J lost 2; bases outside the gene matches: 9. The CDR3 here is CAISESPVTGLNYGYTF. Here the CDR3 DNA reads TGTGCCATCAGTGAGTCCCCGGTGACAGGGCTGAACTATGGCTACACCTTC.

The J gene is TRBJ2-1, the V gene TRBV11-2; perhaps TRBD1 as D (6 bases). Germline V gene lookup returns CDR1 SGHAT and CDR2 FQNNGV. V lost 0 bases and J lost 0, with 15 bases in between. CDR3 length: 18 amino acids. CDR3 residues: CASSLDSPQGNSYNEQFF. The DNA of the CDR3 is TGTGCCAGCAGCTTAGATTCCCCGCAGGGGAACTCCTACAATGAGCAGTTCTTC. Full variable domain (rest looked up from reference TRBV11-2 and TRBJ2-1): EAGVAQSPRYKIIEKRQSVAFWCNPISGHATLYWYQQILGQGPKLLIQFQNNGVVDDSQLPKDRFSAERLKGVDSTLKIQPAKLEDSAVYLCASSLDSPQGNSYNEQFFGPGTRLTVL.

The chain carries TRBV2 and TRBJ2-5, with D maybe TRBD1 (5 bases). V gave up 6 bases and J gave up 7 bases, with 12 bases separating them. The CDR3 spans 12 residues. CDR1 and CDR2 from the germline V gene are SNHLY and FYNNEI. The chain's CDR3 is CASRNPQGTQYF. The CDR3 coding sequence is TGTGCCAGCAGGAATCCTCAGGGGACCCAGTACTTC.

J is TRBJ1-4 and V is TRBV5-1; D gene unclear. The CDR3 is 14 amino acids. The germline CDR1 and CDR2 sequences are SGHRS and YFSETQ. Deletions cut 5 bases from V and 8 bases from J, with 16 bases between. The CDR3 DNA sequence: TGCGCCAGCAGTAAGGCTCTCGACGGCGAAAAACTGTTTTTT. Translation gives CASSKALDGEKLFF.

This clone was recorded once. The V gene is TRBV6-1, the J gene TRBJ2-7; D not certain. With 0 bases removed from V and 5 bases from J, the gap between germline ends came to 17 bases. The CDR3 is 16 residues long. Germline assignment: CDR1 MNHNS and CDR2 SASEGT. CDR3 sequence reads: CASSEAFRLATNEQYF. CDR3 sequence (DNA): TGTGCCAGCAGTGAAGCATTTAGGTTAGCAACCAACGAGCAGTACTTC.

The chain has TRBV6-5 and TRBJ1-6; D not certain. V gave up 0 bases and J gave up 6 bases, with 9 bases separating them. From germline, CDR1 is MNHEY and CDR2 SVGAGI. The CDR3 length is 15 residues. In DNA form, the CDR3 reads TGTGCCAGCAGTTACTCTGGGGTTTTTAATTCACCCCTCCACTTT. Translation: CASSYSGVFNSPLHF.

The genes are TRBV5-8 and TRBJ2-2, with D perhaps matching TRBD1 (7 bases). There are 18 residues in the CDR3. V was pared by 4 bases and J by 3 bases, with 22 bases between. Germline V gene sequence: CDR1 SGHTS, CDR2 YDEGEE. The CDR3 sequence is CASSPIFGGGRDTGELFF. The CDR3 DNA is TGTGCCAGCAGCCCCATATTTGGAGGGGGCAGGGACACCGGGGAGCTGTTTTTT.

The rearrangement links TRBV21-1 to TRBJ1-6. TRBV21-1 is recorded as a pseudogene. The CDR3 length is 15 residues. CDR3 nucleotides: TGTGCCAGCAGCAAAGGTGGGGTAATCAATTCACCCCTCCACTTT. Amino acid sequence: CASSKGGVINSPLHF.

This sequence joins TRBV7-9 and TRBJ2-7; 7 bases fit TRBD1. Trimming cost V 7 bases and J 3 bases; bases outside gene matches: 6. The CDR3 covers 13 residues. Germline assignment: CDR1 SEHNR and CDR2 FQNEAQ (reference sequence). The CDR3 here is CASTLTGNYEQYF. The CDR3 DNA sequence: TGTGCCAGCACCCTGACAGGGAACTACGAGCAGTACTTC.

V usage is TRBV19 and J usage is TRBJ2-5; a possible D gene is TRBD2 (5 bases). Trimming took off 5 bases at V and 5 bases at J, with 12 bases between the two ends. CDR3 length equals 13 residues. Germline V lookup: CDR1 LNHDA, CDR2 SQIVND (reference sequence). CDR3 nucleotide sequence: TGTGCCAGTAGTGCCGGACTGGGTGAGACCCAGTACTTC. Translation gives CASSAGLGETQYF. The full variable domain, completed using reference TRBV19 and TRBJ2-5, is DGGITQSPKYLFRKEGQNVTLSCEQNLNHDAMYWYRQDPGQGLRLIYYSQIVNDFQKGDIAEGYSVSREKKESFPLTVTSAQKNPTAFYLCASSAGLGETQYFGPGTRLLVL.

This chain connects TRBV6-6 to TRBJ1-3; TRBD1 matches 8 bases. CDR3 length: 16 residues. Looked up from germline, CDR1 is MNHNY and CDR2 is SVGAGI (reference sequence). Unmatched junction bases numbered 4, after V lost 0 bases and J lost 3 bases. The DNA for the CDR3 is TGTGCCAGCAGTTACTCAGACAGGGGAGGTGGAAACACCATATATTTT. This sequence encodes CASSYSDRGGGNTIYF.

This chain connects TRBV18 to TRBJ1-1, with no clear D. The ends were cut back, 6 bases at V and 1 base at J, with 12 bases in the middle. The CDR3 extends over 14 amino acids. Per the germline V gene, CDR1 is KGHSH and CDR2 is LQKENI. The CDR3 is CASSPQEKNTEAFF. CDR3 DNA: TGTGCCAGCTCGCCGCAGGAGAAGAACACTGAAGCTTTCTTT.

The chain couples TRBV29-1 to TRBJ1-4; D gene unclear. Germline lookup yields CDR1 SQVTM and CDR2 ANQGSEA. CDR3 size: 10 residues. The chain's CDR3 is CGAGNEKLFF. The CDR3 region has the DNA TGCGGCGCGGGTAATGAAAAACTGTTTTTT.

J is TRBJ1-2 and V is TRBV7-2, with D unresolved. Trimming took off 2 bases at V and 2 bases at J, with 12 bases between the two ends. The CDR3 has 15 amino acids. CDR1 is SGHTA and CDR2 is FQGNSA in the germline V gene. The CDR3 DNA reads as TGTGCCAGCAGCTTAAGTCGGCCGGTCAACTATGGCTACACCTTC. It translates to CASSLSRPVNYGYTF. The full variable domain, its missing parts supplied by reference TRBV7-2 and TRBJ1-2, is GAGVSQSPSNKVTEKGKDVELRCDPISGHTALYWYRQSLGQGLEFLIYFQGNSAPDKSGLPSDRFSAERTGGSVSTLTIQRTQQEDSAVYLCASSLSRPVNYGYTFGSGTRLTVV.

The chain joins TRBV7-9 to TRBJ1-1; 7 bases align to TRBD1. Trimming took 5 bases from V and 2 from J; bases not matched to a gene: 5. In germline, CDR1 is SEHNR, CDR2 FQNEAQ (reference sequence). The CDR3 spans 14 residues. CDR3 region: CASSQRDSNTEAFF. In DNA form, the CDR3 reads TGTGCCAGCAGCCAACGGGACAGTAACACTGAAGCTTTCTTT.

The gene calls are TRBV10-2 and TRBJ1-2; no definite D call. V was clipped by 6 bases and J by 2 bases, with 10 bases between them. Germline V CDR1 and CDR2: WSHSY, SAAADI. The CDR3 is 13 amino acids. Here the CDR3 reads CASRPTVNYGYTF. Here the CDR3 DNA reads TGCGCCAGCAGGCCCACAGTGAACTATGGCTACACCTTC.

The chain recombines TRBV10-3 with TRBJ2-2; 8 nucleotides align to TRBD2. The V segment lost 4 bases and the J segment 5 bases; nucleotides outside the gene matches: 6. The CDR3 extends over 15 amino acids. Germline CDR1 is ENHRY and CDR2 is SYGVKD. The CDR3, as DNA: TGTGCCATCAGTGCCTCGCGGGAGGATACCGGGGAGCTGTTTTTT. It specifies CAISASREDTGELFF.

On this clone: The identical CDR3 is also encoded by other nucleotide sequences in the sample. The chain uses TRBV11-2 and TRBJ1-2, with unresolved D. This CDR3 comprises 13 residues. V lost 1 base, J lost 3 bases, and 6 bases lay in between. Germline loops: CDR1 SGHAT, CDR2 FQNNGV. The CDR3 DNA sequence: TGTGCCAGCAGCTTAGGCGGATACTATGGCTACACCTTC. It specifies CASSLGGYYGYTF.